These 31 T cell receptor beta chains were sequenced from one sample in a study of Tregs in tolerant kidney transplant recipients. Data came from immunoSEQ multiplex PCR; TCRdb stores just in-frame clones and leaves some out. Counted here are about 100,000 clones, roughly 93% occurring once; the ten biggest clones make up 0.46%. The sample consisted of CD4+ T cells from blood, taken before the transplant. The receptors come from a human donor who received a combined kidney and bone marrow transplant.

V is TRBV4-3 and J is TRBJ1-3, with D unresolved. Germline V gene data show CDR1 as LGHNA and CDR2 as YSLEER. The V end lost 1 base, the J end lost 3 bases, and 4 bases lay between the germline ends. The CDR3 length is 13 residues. The CDR3 loop is CASSQVSGNTIYF. The CDR3 DNA is TGCGCCAGCAGCCAAGTGAGTGGAAACACCATATATTTT.

Only one count was recorded for this clone. This chain links TRBV27 with TRBJ1-5; D not resolved. CDR1 MNHEY and CDR2 SMNVEV come from the germline V gene (reference sequence). The CDR3 consists of 16 residues. V was clipped by 1 base and J by 2 bases, with 12 bases between them. The CDR3 DNA reads as TGTGCCAGCAGTTTATTCAGTAAAGGAGGCAATCAGCCCCAGCATTTT. Its protein is CASSLFSKGGNQPQHF.

This chain joins TRBV19 and TRBJ2-7; 9 nucleotides align to TRBD1. The CDR3 sequence is 16 residues long. J gave up 1 base and V 3 bases, and 7 bases lay outside the gene matches. Germline CDR1 is LNHDA and CDR2 is SQIVND (reference sequence). The CDR3 sequence: CASSIHTGTGSYEQYF. The DNA for the CDR3 is TGTGCCAGTAGTATTCACACCGGGACAGGGTCCTACGAGCAGTACTTC.

The V gene is TRBV5-1, the J gene TRBJ2-1; D unclear. The germline CDR1 and CDR2 sequences are SGHRS and YFSETQ. The CDR3 sequence is 13 residues long. The V gene lost 6 bases and the J gene lost 6 bases, with 13 bases spanning the gap. CDR3 protein: CASNNEVGNEQFF. The CDR3 DNA sequence: TGCGCCAGCAATAATGAGGTCGGCAATGAGCAGTTCTTC.

This chain connects TRBV9 to TRBJ2-1; 10 nucleotides line up with TRBD1. After removal of 3 bases from V and 7 bases from J, the junction contained 7 bases not matched to a gene. Germline V gene data show CDR1 as SGDLS and CDR2 as YYNGEE. This CDR3 contains 15 residues. CDR3 sequence reads: CASSGTGGMDNEQFF. The CDR3 DNA sequence: TGTGCCAGCAGCGGGACAGGGGGAATGGATAATGAGCAGTTCTTC.

The chain joins TRBV7-9 to TRBJ2-5; 8 bases are a match to TRBD2. The CDR3 contains 15 residues. Germline V lookup: CDR1 SEHNR, CDR2 FQNEAQ (reference sequence). V was clipped by 5 bases and J by 5 bases; unmatched bases: 10. The CDR3 sequence is CASSRSGRREETQYF. For the CDR3, the DNA is TGTGCCAGCAGCCGAAGCGGGAGAAGGGAGGAGACCCAGTACTTC.

This chain uses TRBV27 with TRBJ2-5; no reliable D call. Germline V CDR1 and CDR2: MNHEY, SMNVEV (reference sequence). V was pared by 1 base and J by 5 bases, with 14 bases between. CDR3 size: 15 residues. CDR3: CASSLFYSSLETQYF. The CDR3 bases are TGTGCCAGCAGTTTATTCTACAGCTCGTTGGAGACCCAGTACTTC.

Here the CDR3 reads CASSLQGFGNTIYF. DNA for the CDR3: TGCGCCAGCAGCTTGCAGGGGTTCGGAAACACCATATATTTT. The genes are TRBV5-1 and TRBJ1-3; TRBD1 is a possible D gene (6 bases). The V and J ends lost 1 base and 4 bases respectively, with 9 bases between them. Germline CDR1 SGHRS, CDR2 YFSETQ. CDR3 size: 14 residues.

The rearrangement links TRBV30 to TRBJ2-5; weak D call: TRBD2 (5 bases). V was pared by 2 bases and J by 10 bases, with 11 bases between. This CDR3 comprises 11 residues. CDR1 is GTSNPN, CDR2 SVGIG, per germline (reference sequence). In nucleotides, the CDR3 is TGTGCCTGGAGTTCGGGAACAGTCCAGTACTTC. Encoded protein: CAWSSGTVQYF.

This rearrangement joins TRBV5-4 to TRBJ1-1, with TRBD1 identical over 8 bases. From germline, CDR1 is SGHNT and CDR2 YYREEE (reference sequence). The CDR3 contains 12 residues. V trimming: 3 bases; J trimming: 6 bases; junction bases outside the gene matches: 1. The DNA for the CDR3 is TGTGCCAGCAGCTCACAGGGGGCTGAAGCTTTCTTT. This translates into CASSSQGAEAFF.

The V call is TRBV4-3, the J call TRBJ1-1, with D possibly being TRBD1 (6 bases). V was pared by 4 bases and J by 2 bases, with 14 bases between. From germline, CDR1 is LGHNA and CDR2 YSLEER. The CDR3 totals 15 residues. CDR3 in amino acids: CASSPTRQANTEAFF. CDR3 in DNA: TGCGCCAGCAGCCCAACCCGACAGGCCAACACTGAAGCTTTCTTT.

This clone was seen a few times. This chain uses TRBV27 with TRBJ1-3; D gene uncertain. The CDR3 is 14 residues long. Trimming left V 4 bases short and J 0 bases short, with 7 bases between. CDR1 and CDR2 (germline): MNHEY, SMNVEV (reference sequence). CDR3 DNA sequence: TGTGCCAGCAGTTCCGGGTCCTCTGGAAACACCATATATTTT. This sequence encodes CASSSGSSGNTIYF.

The chain recombines TRBV18 with TRBJ1-5, with D unclear. The germline gives CDR1 KGHSH, CDR2 LQKENI. Deletions cut 2 bases from V and 7 bases from J, with 9 bases between. The CDR3 sequence is 13 residues long. The CDR3 is CASSPEVGQPQHF. The CDR3 DNA sequence: TGTGCCAGCTCACCAGAGGTCGGGCAGCCCCAGCATTTT.

The genes are TRBV5-5 and TRBJ2-7; D uncertain. The CDR3 is 12 residues long. The V end was cut by 2 bases, the J end by 11 bases, with 14 bases between. Germline values: CDR1 SGHKS, CDR2 YYEKEE (reference sequence). The CDR3 region is CASSLIVSLEYF. The CDR3 DNA reads TGTGCCAGCAGCTTAATAGTATCTTTGGAGTACTTC.

This rearrangement joins TRBV27 to TRBJ1-1, with 8 bases lining up with TRBD1. Trimming at V came to 3 bases and at J to 4 bases, leaving 1 base not matched to a gene. Germline CDR1 and CDR2: MNHEY and SMNVEV (reference sequence). The CDR3 sequence is 13 residues long. CDR3 sequence reads: CASSFRGLTEAFF. CDR3 DNA: TGTGCCAGCAGTTTCAGGGGGCTCACTGAAGCTTTCTTT.

The V and J genes are TRBV6-6 and TRBJ2-6; a possible D gene is TRBD1 (6 bases). Between the trimmed V and J ends, which lost 8 bases and 2 bases, there was a span of 10 bases. CDR1 and CDR2 from the germline V gene are MNHNY and SVGAGI (reference sequence). This CDR3 spans 14 amino acids. The CDR3 reads CASSRTAGANVLTF. The DNA for the CDR3 is TGTGCCAGCTCCAGGACAGCTGGGGCCAACGTCCTGACTTTC.

The rearrangement joins TRBV9 to TRBJ1-2; 8 nucleotides match TRBD1. Germline CDR1 SGDLS, CDR2 YYNGEE. V was clipped by 3 bases and J by 4 bases; unmatched bases: 14. This CDR3 spans 17 amino acids. In DNA form, the CDR3 reads TGTGCCAGCAGCGATCCCGGGACAGGAGAGGGTGCCTATGGCTACACCTTC. Amino acids: CASSDPGTGEGAYGYTF.

Here the CDR3 DNA reads TGTGCCATCTCCCTGGGAGATTACAATGAGCAGTTCTTC. This encodes CAISLGDYNEQFF. This chain uses TRBV11-3 with TRBJ2-1; D is possibly TRBD2 (5 bases). The CDR3 is 13 amino acids. Germline CDR1 and CDR2: SGHNT and YENEEA. V dropped 10 bases and J dropped 4 bases, with 14 bases sitting between them.

V is TRBV4-3 and J is TRBJ1-2, with 8 positions matching TRBD1. V was pared by 1 base and J by 2 bases, with 3 bases of the junction left unmatched. Looked up from germline, CDR1 is LGHNA and CDR2 is YSLEER. The CDR3 sequence is 15 residues long. In nucleotides, the CDR3 is TGCGCCAGCAGCCAAGGACAGGGGAAGAACTATGGCTACACCTTC. It encodes CASSQGQGKNYGYTF.

This CDR3 is CASSVSDTALYEQYF. The DNA of the CDR3 is TGTGCCAGCAGTGTGTCCGACACGGCGCTCTACGAGCAGTACTTC. V gene TRBV7-2 combines with J gene TRBJ2-7, with D hard to call. CDR3 length: 15 residues. V shed 6 bases and J shed 3 bases, with 18 bases lying between them. The V gene's germline CDR1 is SGHTA and CDR2 FQGNSA.

The chain combines TRBV4-3 with TRBJ2-5; TRBD1 matches at 8 bases. The germline V gene has CDR1 LGHNA and CDR2 YSLEER. The CDR3 has 17 residues. Unmatched junction bases numbered 10, after V lost 1 base and J lost 3 bases. The CDR3 region has the DNA TGCGCCAGCAGCCAAGGTGCGACAGGGGACGGGGAAGAGACCCAGTACTTC. Protein product: CASSQGATGDGEETQYF.

The chain links TRBV7-2 to TRBJ2-6; no clear D gene. The germline V gene has CDR1 SGHTA and CDR2 FQGNSA. The CDR3 is 15 residues long. Trimming cost V 5 bases and J 2 bases, with 10 bases left between them. This CDR3 reads CASSPVNPGANVLTF. DNA of the CDR3: TGTGCCAGCAGCCCAGTGAATCCTGGGGCCAACGTCCTGACTTTC.

Only a few counts were recorded for this clone. The chain uses TRBV14 and TRBJ1-4; D ambiguous. Germline V gene lookup returns CDR1 SGHDN and CDR2 FVKESK. V was cut by 1 base and J by 7 bases, with 16 bases left in between. The CDR3 sequence is 16 residues long. CDR3 residues: CASSQVWGVRSEKLFF. The CDR3 coding sequence is TGTGCCAGCAGCCAAGTCTGGGGAGTGAGGAGTGAAAAACTGTTTTTT.

The genes are TRBV5-1 and TRBJ2-5, with D tentatively TRBD1 (5 bases). This CDR3 is 15 amino acids long. V was clipped by 5 bases and J by 7 bases, with 21 bases between them. Germline V lookup: CDR1 SGHRS, CDR2 YFSETQ. The CDR3, as DNA: TGCGCCAGCAGGAACCTTCTCGGGCCCACAGGGACCCAGTACTTC. Residues: CASRNLLGPTGTQYF. Supplemented by reference TRBV5-1 and TRBJ2-5, the full variable domain reads KAGVTQTPRYLIKTRGQQVTLSCSPISGHRSVSWYQQTPGQGLQFLFEYFSETQRNKGNFPGRFSGRQFSNSRSEMNVSTLELGDSALYLCASRNLLGPTGTQYFGPGTRLLVL.

The CDR3 spells CASSAPSETGELFF. Written as DNA, the CDR3 is TGTGCCAGCAGTGCCCCGTCTGAGACCGGGGAGCTGTTTTTT. This chain joins TRBV6-1 and TRBJ2-2; D is unclear. Trimming stripped 4 bases from V and 5 bases from J, with 11 bases between. Per the germline V gene, CDR1 is MNHNS and CDR2 is SASEGT. The CDR3 sequence is 14 residues long.

The gene calls are TRBV7-6 and TRBJ2-5; TRBD2 agrees at 12 bases. CDR1 is SGHVS and CDR2 is FNYEAQ in the germline V gene. The CDR3 covers 17 residues. Trimming removed 6 bases from V and 4 bases from J; junction bases left unmatched: 12. The CDR3 spells CASRKLAGGGLGETQYF. The CDR3 nucleotides read TGTGCCAGCAGAAAACTAGCGGGGGGCGGTTTGGGAGAGACCCAGTACTTC.

The V gene is TRBV4-2, the J gene TRBJ2-7; 12 positions match TRBD1. Germline values: CDR1 LGHNA, CDR2 YNFKEQ. V gave up 0 bases and J gave up 5 bases; unmatched junction bases: 5. The CDR3 spans 16 residues. Here the CDR3 reads CASSQEGQGAIDEQYF. The CDR3 nucleotides read TGTGCCAGCAGCCAAGAGGGACAGGGGGCTATCGACGAGCAGTACTTC.

The V call is TRBV18, the J call TRBJ2-7, with 7 bases identical to TRBD2. This CDR3 is 14 amino acids long. The V and J ends lost 2 bases and 0 bases, in that order; junction bases with no gene match: 1. CDR1 is KGHSH, CDR2 LQKENI, per germline. CDR3 protein: CASSPTSDSYEQYF. For the CDR3, the DNA is TGTGCCAGCTCACCAACTAGCGACTCCTACGAGCAGTACTTC.

V usage is TRBV29-1 and J usage is TRBJ2-3; 16 nucleotides line up with TRBD2. The ends lost 6 bases at V and 9 bases at J; junction bases unmatched: 6. The CDR3 is 14 amino acids. CDR1 and CDR2 (germline): SQVTM, ANQGSEA. This chain's CDR3 is CSVGTSGRAETQYF. The CDR3 DNA reads as TGCAGCGTGGGGACTAGCGGGAGGGCCGAGACGCAGTATTTT.

V usage is TRBV15 and J usage is TRBJ1-1; the D is unclear. This CDR3 comprises 14 residues. From germline, CDR1 is LNHNV and CDR2 YYDKDF (reference sequence). Trimming took off 4 bases at V and 1 base at J, with 10 bases between the two ends. This CDR3 reads CATSNPAGNTEAFF. CDR3 sequence (DNA): TGTGCCACCAGCAATCCGGCGGGGAACACTGAAGCTTTCTTT.

The chain carries TRBV28 and TRBJ2-1; 8 bases agree with TRBD2. This CDR3 spans 14 amino acids. The V and J ends lost 4 bases and 7 bases, in that order; junction bases with no gene match: 6. Germline V gives CDR1 MDHEN, CDR2 SYDVKM. The CDR3 bases are TGTGCCAGCAGTTCGCCCCAGCGGGGGAATGAGCAGTTCTTC. It yields the protein CASSSPQRGNEQFF.